This T cell receptor beta chain derives from a study of blood T cell repertoires in COVID-19. Across the study: Collection of acute and convalescent COVID-19 samples took place in the United States, Italy and Spain.

V was trimmed by 2 bases and J by 2 bases, leaving 13 bases between them. The CDR3 spans 15 residues. Germline CDR1 and CDR2: MNHNS and SASEGT. A Seattle source enrolled patients during active infection and followed them longitudinally. The repertoire was sequenced with immunoSEQ multiplex PCR; TCRdb's copy has only in-frame clones and lacks some. The profile shows roughly 300,000 clones, 89% of them singletons. The sequence was collected from a woman in her 30s with COVID-19, enrolled during active disease. The V call is TRBV6-1, the J call TRBJ2-7; weak D call: TRBD1 (6 bases). Sequencing input: peripheral blood. The DNA of the CDR3 is TGTGCCAGCAGTGAACAGGGGACGGGGACCTACGAGCAGTACTTC. Amino acid sequence: CASSEQGTGTYEQYF.